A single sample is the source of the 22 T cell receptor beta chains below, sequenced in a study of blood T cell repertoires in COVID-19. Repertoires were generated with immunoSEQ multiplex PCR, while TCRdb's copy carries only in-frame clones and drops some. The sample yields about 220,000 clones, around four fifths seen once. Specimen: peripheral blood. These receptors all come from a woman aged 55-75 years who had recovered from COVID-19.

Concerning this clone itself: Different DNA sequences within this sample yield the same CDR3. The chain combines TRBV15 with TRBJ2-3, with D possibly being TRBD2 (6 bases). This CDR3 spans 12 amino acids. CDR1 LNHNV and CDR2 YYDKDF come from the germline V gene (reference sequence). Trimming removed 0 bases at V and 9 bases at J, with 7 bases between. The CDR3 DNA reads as TGTGCCACCAGCAGAGATCGGGGGACGCAGTATTTT. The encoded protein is CATSRDRGTQYF.

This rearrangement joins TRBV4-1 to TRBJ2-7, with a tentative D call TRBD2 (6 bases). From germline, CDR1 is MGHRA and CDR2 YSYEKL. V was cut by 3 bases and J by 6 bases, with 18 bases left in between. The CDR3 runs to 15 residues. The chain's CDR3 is CASSQTQAGHTEQYF. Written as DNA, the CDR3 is TGCGCCAGCAGCCAGACTCAAGCGGGTCACACCGAGCAGTACTTC.

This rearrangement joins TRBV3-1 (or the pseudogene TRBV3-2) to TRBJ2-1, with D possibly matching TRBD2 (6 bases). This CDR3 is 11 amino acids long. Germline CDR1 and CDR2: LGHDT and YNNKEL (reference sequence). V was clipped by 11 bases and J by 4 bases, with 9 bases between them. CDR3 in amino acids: CASSGYNEQFF. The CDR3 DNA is TGTGCCTCCAGCGGGTACAATGAGCAGTTCTTC.

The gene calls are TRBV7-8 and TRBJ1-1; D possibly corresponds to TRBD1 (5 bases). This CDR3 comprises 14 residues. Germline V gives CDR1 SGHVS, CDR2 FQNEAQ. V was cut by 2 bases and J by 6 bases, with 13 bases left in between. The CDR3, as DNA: TGTGCCAGCAGCTTAAGACTGGCGGGGGCTGAAGCTTTCTTT. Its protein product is CASSLRLAGAEAFF.

CDR3 residues: CASSFWAGGYTSNQPQHF. CDR3 in DNA: TGTGCCAGCAGCTTTTGGGCAGGGGGCTACACTAGCAATCAGCCCCAGCATTTT. V and J are TRBV7-9 and TRBJ1-5; 8 nucleotides line up with TRBD1. The CDR3 loop spans 18 amino acids. The germline V gene has CDR1 SEHNR and CDR2 FQNEAQ (reference sequence). Germline trimming cut 3 bases from V and 0 bases from J; bases unmatched to any gene: 10.

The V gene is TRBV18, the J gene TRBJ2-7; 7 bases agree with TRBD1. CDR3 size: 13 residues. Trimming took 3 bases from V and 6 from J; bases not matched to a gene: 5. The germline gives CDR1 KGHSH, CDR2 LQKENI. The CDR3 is CASSPRTGGEQYF. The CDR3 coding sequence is TGTGCCAGCTCACCTCGGACAGGTGGCGAGCAGTACTTC.

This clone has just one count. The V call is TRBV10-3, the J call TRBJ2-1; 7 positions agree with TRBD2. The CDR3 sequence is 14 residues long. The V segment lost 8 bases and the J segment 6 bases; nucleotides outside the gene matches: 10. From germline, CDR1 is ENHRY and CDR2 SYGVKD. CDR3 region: CAIRSGALSNEQFF. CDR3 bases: TGTGCCATCCGCAGCGGGGCCTTGAGCAATGAGCAGTTCTTC.

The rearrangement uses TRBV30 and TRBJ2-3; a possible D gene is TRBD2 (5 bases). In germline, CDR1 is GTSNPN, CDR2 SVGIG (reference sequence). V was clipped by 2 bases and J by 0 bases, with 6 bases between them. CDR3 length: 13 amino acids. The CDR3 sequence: CAWSSGSTDTQYF. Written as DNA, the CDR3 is TGTGCCTGGAGTAGCGGAAGCACAGATACGCAGTATTTT.

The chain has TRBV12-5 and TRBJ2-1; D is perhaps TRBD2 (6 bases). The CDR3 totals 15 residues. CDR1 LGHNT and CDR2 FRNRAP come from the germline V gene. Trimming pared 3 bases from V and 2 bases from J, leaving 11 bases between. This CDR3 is CASGFPTGAYNEQFF. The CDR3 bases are TGTGCTAGTGGTTTTCCGACGGGGGCCTACAATGAGCAGTTCTTC.

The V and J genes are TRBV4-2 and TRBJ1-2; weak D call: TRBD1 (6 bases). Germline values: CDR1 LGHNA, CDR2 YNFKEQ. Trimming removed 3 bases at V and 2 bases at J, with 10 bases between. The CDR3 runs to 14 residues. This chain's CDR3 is CASSQRTANYGYTF. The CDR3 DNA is TGTGCCAGCAGCCAGAGGACAGCAAACTATGGCTACACCTTC.

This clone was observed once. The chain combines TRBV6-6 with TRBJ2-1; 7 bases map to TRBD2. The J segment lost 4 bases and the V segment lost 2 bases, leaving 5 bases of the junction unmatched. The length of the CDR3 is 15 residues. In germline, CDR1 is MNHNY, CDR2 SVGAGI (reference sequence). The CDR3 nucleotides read TGTGCCAGCAGTTACCTCAACGGGGGGTACAATGAGCAGTTCTTC. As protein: CASSYLNGGYNEQFF.

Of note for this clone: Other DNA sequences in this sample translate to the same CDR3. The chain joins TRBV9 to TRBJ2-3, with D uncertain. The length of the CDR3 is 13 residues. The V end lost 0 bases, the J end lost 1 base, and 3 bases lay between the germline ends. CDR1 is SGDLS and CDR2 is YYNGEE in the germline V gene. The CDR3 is CASSVAGTDTQYF. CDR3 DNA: TGTGCCAGCAGCGTAGCGGGCACAGATACGCAGTATTTT.

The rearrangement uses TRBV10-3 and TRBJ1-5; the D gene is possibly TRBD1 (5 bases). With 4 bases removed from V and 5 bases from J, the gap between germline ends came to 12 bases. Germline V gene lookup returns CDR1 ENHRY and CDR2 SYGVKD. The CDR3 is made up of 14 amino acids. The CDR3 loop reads CAISGGPAHQPQHF. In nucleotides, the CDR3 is TGTGCCATCAGTGGGGGCCCTGCCCATCAGCCCCAGCATTTT.

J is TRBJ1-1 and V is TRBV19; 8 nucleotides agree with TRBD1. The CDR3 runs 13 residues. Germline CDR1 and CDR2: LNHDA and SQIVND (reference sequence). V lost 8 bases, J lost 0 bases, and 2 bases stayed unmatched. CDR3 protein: CASGDRLNTEAFF. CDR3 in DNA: TGTGCCAGTGGGGACAGGTTGAACACTGAAGCTTTCTTT.

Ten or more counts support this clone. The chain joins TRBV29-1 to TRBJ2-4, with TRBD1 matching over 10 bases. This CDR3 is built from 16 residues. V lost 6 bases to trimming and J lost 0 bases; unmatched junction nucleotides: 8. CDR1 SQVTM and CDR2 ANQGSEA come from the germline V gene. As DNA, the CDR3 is TGCAGCGTGGCCACGGGACAGGGGATAGCCAAAAACATTCAGTACTTC. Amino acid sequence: CSVATGQGIAKNIQYF. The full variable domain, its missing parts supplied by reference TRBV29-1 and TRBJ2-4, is SAVISQKPSRDICQRGTSLTIQCQVDSQVTMMFWYRQQPGQSLTLIATANQGSEATYESGFVIDKFPISRPNLTFSTLTVSNMSPEDSSIYLCSVATGQGIAKNIQYFGAGTRLSVL.

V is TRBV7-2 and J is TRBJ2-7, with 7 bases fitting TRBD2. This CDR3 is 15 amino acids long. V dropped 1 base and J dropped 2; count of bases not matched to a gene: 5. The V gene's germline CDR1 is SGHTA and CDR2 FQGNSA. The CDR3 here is CASSLVAGDPYEQYF. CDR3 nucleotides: TGTGCCAGCAGCTTAGTGGCGGGAGATCCCTACGAGCAGTACTTC.

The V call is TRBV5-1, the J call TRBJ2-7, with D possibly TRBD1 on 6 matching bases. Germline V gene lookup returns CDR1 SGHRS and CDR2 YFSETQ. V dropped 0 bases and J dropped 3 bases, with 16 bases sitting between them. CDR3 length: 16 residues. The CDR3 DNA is TGCGCCAGCAGCTTGGGGGCAGACAGGCGGAACTACGAGCAGTACTTC. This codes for CASSLGADRRNYEQYF.

CDR3 nucleotides: TGTGCCAGCAGCTTTGTAGTCCAACATGAAAAACTGTTTTTT. Encoded protein: CASSFVVQHEKLFF. The chain combines TRBV12-1 with TRBJ1-4. TRBV12-1 is tagged as a pseudogene. This CDR3 is built from 14 residues.

CDR3 amino acids: CASSPPVKPGGNTIYF. Here the CDR3 DNA reads TGTGCCAGCTCACCACCGGTGAAACCCGGGGGAAACACCATATATTTT. The chain links TRBV18 to TRBJ1-3, with no clear D. CDR3 length equals 16 residues. The V and J ends lost 0 bases and 4 bases respectively, with 13 bases between them. Looked up from germline, CDR1 is KGHSH and CDR2 is LQKENI.

For the CDR3, the DNA is TGCGCCAGCAGCCAAGACTCCCACCCCGGGACTGAAGCTTTCTTT. Protein product: CASSQDSHPGTEAFF. The rearrangement uses TRBV4-1 and TRBJ1-1; no reliable D call. The germline V gene encodes CDR1 MGHRA and CDR2 YSYEKL. V lost 0 bases and J lost 5, with 13 bases in between. The CDR3 loop spans 15 amino acids.

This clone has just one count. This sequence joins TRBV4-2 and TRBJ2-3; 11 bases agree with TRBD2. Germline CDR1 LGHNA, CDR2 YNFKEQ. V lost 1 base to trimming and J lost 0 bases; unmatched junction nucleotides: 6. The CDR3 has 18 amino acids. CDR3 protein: CASSQVAGGSYSTDTQYF. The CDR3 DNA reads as TGTGCCAGCAGCCAAGTAGCGGGGGGGTCTTATAGCACAGATACGCAGTATTTT.

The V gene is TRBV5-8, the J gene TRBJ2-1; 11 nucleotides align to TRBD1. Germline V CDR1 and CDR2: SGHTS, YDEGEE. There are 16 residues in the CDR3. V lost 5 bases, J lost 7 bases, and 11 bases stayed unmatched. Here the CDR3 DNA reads TGTGCCAGCAGTGAACTCCTCGGGACAGGGGGAAATGAGCAGTTCTTC. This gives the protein CASSELLGTGGNEQFF.